This entry lists 27 T cell receptor beta chains sequenced from one sample in a study of monozygotic twins with cystic fibrosis. Data came from immunoSEQ multiplex PCR; TCRdb stores just in-frame clones and leaves some out. The sample carries 36,000 or so clones, over 80% recorded once. Sequenced input: blood. All receptors come from a boy aged 2-9 years with cystic fibrosis.

This CDR3 reads CASSSYGGRNTGELFF. For the CDR3, the DNA is TGTGCCAGCAGCTCGTACGGGGGGCGTAACACCGGGGAGCTGTTTTTT. This sequence joins TRBV7-9 and TRBJ2-2, with D perhaps matching TRBD2 (7 bases). From germline, CDR1 is SEHNR and CDR2 FQNEAQ (reference sequence). V shed 4 bases and J shed 2 bases, with 14 bases lying between them. This CDR3 comprises 16 residues. Full variable domain (remainder filled in from reference TRBV7-9 and TRBJ2-2): DTGVSQNPRHKITKRGQNVTFRCDPISEHNRLYWYRQTLGQGPEFLTYFQNEAQLEKSRLLSDRFSAERPKGSFSTLEIQRTEQGDSAMYLCASSSYGGRNTGELFFGEGSRLTVL.

V and J are TRBV27 and TRBJ2-1; D unresolved. The CDR3 is 14 residues long. In germline, CDR1 is MNHEY, CDR2 SMNVEV (reference sequence). V lost 6 bases and J 2 bases, leaving 11 bases between the germline ends. CDR3 coding DNA: TGTGCCAGCAGGCCGGAACACCCCTACAATGAGCAGTTCTTC. It is translated as CASRPEHPYNEQFF.

The J gene is TRBJ1-2, the V gene TRBV19, with D possibly matching TRBD1 (5 bases). V was pared by 8 bases and J by 4 bases, with 5 bases between. Germline V CDR1 and CDR2: LNHDA, SQIVND (reference sequence). CDR3 length equals 10 residues. CDR3 amino acids: CASGGYGYTF. CDR3 sequence (DNA): TGTGCCAGTGGGGGCTATGGCTACACCTTC.

J is TRBJ1-2 and V is TRBV4-2; 10 positions match TRBD1. The CDR3 length is 19 residues. Germline CDR1 reads LGHNA; CDR2 reads YNFKEQ. The junction had 14 bases not matched to a gene; V was cut back by 0 bases and J by 4 bases. Here the CDR3 reads CASSQEVGPGTGARYGYTF. DNA of the CDR3: TGTGCCAGCAGCCAAGAGGTGGGACCCGGGACAGGGGCTCGCTATGGCTACACCTTC.

The chain joins TRBV20-1 to TRBJ1-1; D ambiguous. Germline CDR1 DFQATT, CDR2 SNEGSKA (reference sequence). V shed 5 bases and J shed 5 bases, with 6 bases lying between them. This CDR3 is 10 amino acids long. CDR3 loop: CSAPETEAFF. The CDR3 nucleotides are TGCAGTGCTCCCGAGACTGAAGCTTTCTTT.

The chain has TRBV4-2 and TRBJ2-7, with 9 nucleotides matching TRBD2. Germline V gene sequence: CDR1 LGHNA, CDR2 YNFKEQ. The V gene end was trimmed by 0 bases and the J gene end by 3 bases; junction bases not matched to a gene: 3. The length of the CDR3 is 15 residues. CDR3 region: CASSQDLAGSYEQYF. The CDR3 DNA is TGTGCCAGCAGCCAAGATCTAGCGGGGAGCTACGAGCAGTACTTC.

The V gene is TRBV5-1, the J gene TRBJ2-5; 9 nucleotides align to TRBD1. V shed 0 bases, J shed 5 bases, and the junction held 5 bases outside the gene matches. The CDR3 consists of 15 residues. Germline-derived CDR1 and CDR2 are SGHRS and YFSETQ. This chain's CDR3 is CASSLGDRAQETQYF. The CDR3 region has the DNA TGCGCCAGCAGCTTGGGGGACAGGGCCCAGGAGACCCAGTACTTC.

The genes are TRBV18 and TRBJ1-2; no definite D call. The CDR3 has 15 residues. Germline V gives CDR1 KGHSH, CDR2 LQKENI. The V end was cut by 0 bases, the J end by 1 base, with 9 bases between. The CDR3 bases are TGTGCCAGCTCACCACCGGGAGAGAGTAACTATGGCTACACCTTC. It is translated as CASSPPGESNYGYTF.

This clone appeared a single time. CDR3 residues: CASSQGYGWTEAFF. Written as DNA, the CDR3 is TGTGCCAGCAGCCAAGGATACGGTTGGACTGAAGCTTTCTTT. The V call is TRBV4-2, the J call TRBJ1-1; D gene uncertain. V lost 1 base, J lost 5 bases, and 11 bases lay in between. Germline-derived CDR1 and CDR2 are LGHNA and YNFKEQ. The CDR3 has 14 residues.

The chain recombines TRBV15 with TRBJ1-1; D ambiguous. The CDR3 contains 14 residues. Trimming took 0 bases from V and 6 from J, leaving 11 bases between them. Germline CDR1 and CDR2: LNHNV and YYDKDF (reference sequence). The chain's CDR3 is CATSRDGWSPEAFF. The DNA of the CDR3 is TGTGCCACCAGCAGAGACGGGTGGAGTCCTGAAGCTTTCTTT.

The chain uses TRBV7-9 and TRBJ2-5; tentatively, D is TRBD1 (5 bases). V was pared by 1 base and J by 0 bases, with 9 bases between. Germline loops: CDR1 SEHNR, CDR2 FQNEAQ (reference sequence). The CDR3 has 15 amino acids. CDR3 in DNA: TGTGCCAGCAGCTTAGTTCTGACAGACCAAGAGACCCAGTACTTC. This encodes CASSLVLTDQETQYF.

The V gene is TRBV29-1, the J gene TRBJ2-4; D call uncertain. This CDR3 spans 13 amino acids. The V gene lost 7 bases and the J gene lost 8 bases, with 18 bases spanning the gap. Germline CDR1 reads SQVTM; CDR2 reads ANQGSEA. CDR3: CSAGPDHFDIQYF. The CDR3, as DNA: TGCAGCGCCGGACCTGACCATTTTGACATTCAGTACTTC.

The V call is TRBV7-8, the J call TRBJ2-3; D not resolved. Per germline, CDR1 SGHVS and CDR2 FQNEAQ. This CDR3 is built from 15 residues. The germline V and J ends were trimmed by 1 base and 0 bases, with 8 bases remaining between them. The CDR3: CASSLDATSTDTQYF. CDR3 nucleotide sequence: TGTGCCAGCAGCTTAGATGCGACTAGCACAGATACGCAGTATTTT.

The chain joins TRBV7-2 to TRBJ2-7; D not resolved. The V end was cut by 3 bases, the J end by 2 bases, with 8 bases between. The germline V gene has CDR1 SGHTA and CDR2 FQGNSA. The CDR3 is 13 amino acids. The CDR3: CASSLGGTYEQYF. CDR3 coding DNA: TGTGCCAGCAGCTTGGGCGGTACCTACGAGCAGTACTTC.

This clone was picked up one time. This chain links TRBV19 with TRBJ2-1, with unresolved D. From germline, CDR1 is LNHDA and CDR2 SQIVND (reference sequence). The length of the CDR3 is 15 residues. The ends were cut back, 7 bases at V and 2 bases at J, with 15 bases in the middle. CDR3 coding DNA: TGTGCCAGTACTTTATCCCGTGGGGCCTACAATGAGCAGTTCTTC. The encoded protein is CASTLSRGAYNEQFF.

This chain joins TRBV11-3 and TRBJ2-1, with D possibly being TRBD2 (7 bases). Germline assignment: CDR1 SGHNT and CDR2 YENEEA. The CDR3 runs to 16 residues. V lost 1 base to trimming and J lost 4 bases, with 14 bases between them. CDR3 protein: CASSLALRGPYNEQFF. Written as DNA, the CDR3 is TGTGCCAGCAGCTTAGCCCTGCGGGGGCCGTACAATGAGCAGTTCTTC. The whole variable domain, remainder taken from reference TRBV11-3 and TRBJ2-1, is EAGVVQSPRYKIIEKKQPVAFWCNPISGHNTLYWYLQNLGQGPELLIRYENEEAVDDSQLPKDRFSAERLKGVDSTLKIQPAELGDSAVYLCASSLALRGPYNEQFFGPGTRLTVL.

The chain recombines TRBV7-2 with TRBJ1-5; D might be TRBD1 (5 bases). This CDR3 region has 14 residues. The germline V and J ends were trimmed by 3 bases and 2 bases, with 8 bases remaining between them. Germline lookup yields CDR1 SGHTA and CDR2 FQGNSA. The CDR3 region is CASSFWGGNQPQHF. In nucleotides, the CDR3 is TGTGCCAGCAGCTTCTGGGGGGGCAATCAGCCCCAGCATTTT.

The gene calls are TRBV10-1 and TRBJ2-7; 12 positions match TRBD1. J lost 3 bases, V lost 3 bases, and 3 bases had no gene match. Germline CDR1 WNHNN, CDR2 SYGVQD (reference sequence). CDR3 length: 15 amino acids. The CDR3 DNA reads as TGCGCCAGCAGTGAAGGGACAGGGGGCCTCTACGAGCAGTACTTC. Its translation: CASSEGTGGLYEQYF.

This clone was detected only once. The genes are TRBV4-2 and TRBJ2-3, with unresolved D. The length of the CDR3 is 15 residues. The V end was cut by 0 bases, the J end by 5 bases, with 12 bases between. Germline V gene data show CDR1 as LGHNA and CDR2 as YNFKEQ. The CDR3 DNA follows: TGTGCCAGCAGCCAAGATTGGGATACTGTAGATACGCAGTATTTT. This codes for CASSQDWDTVDTQYF.

V usage is TRBV7-2 and J usage is TRBJ1-1; TRBD1 matches 9 bases. Germline V lookup: CDR1 SGHTA, CDR2 FQGNSA. This CDR3 contains 14 residues. J gave up 4 bases and V 5 bases, and 5 bases lay outside the gene matches. The CDR3 is CASSTTGGGTEAFF. DNA of the CDR3: TGTGCCAGCAGCACCACAGGGGGCGGCACTGAAGCTTTCTTT.

This chain uses TRBV25-1 with TRBJ1-6; TRBD1 agrees at 7 bases. The CDR3 consists of 16 residues. With V trimmed by 5 bases and J by 4 bases, 8 bases remained unmatched. CDR1 is MGHDK and CDR2 is SYGVNS in the germline V gene. The CDR3 region is CASSPARGSYNSPLHF. CDR3 sequence (DNA): TGTGCCAGCAGTCCGGCCAGGGGGAGTTATAATTCACCCCTCCACTTT. The full variable domain, with the rest looked up from reference TRBV25-1 and TRBJ1-6, is EADIYQTPRYLVIGTGKKITLECSQTMGHDKMYWYQQDPGMELHLIHYSYGVNSTEKGDLSSESTVSRIRTEHFPLTLESARPSHTSQYLCASSPARGSYNSPLHFGNGTRLTVT.

The chain joins TRBV11-3 to TRBJ2-2, with D tentatively TRBD2 (6 bases). V was pared by 5 bases and J by 2 bases, with 18 bases between. Per the germline V gene, CDR1 is SGHNT and CDR2 is YENEEA. The CDR3 runs to 17 residues. The CDR3 DNA reads as TGTGCCAGCAGCCTCGGCCTTGGGGGACTTAACACCGGGGAGCTGTTTTTT. Translation: CASSLGLGGLNTGELFF. Based on the CDR3 plus reference TRBV11-3 and TRBJ2-2, the full variable domain is EAGVVQSPRYKIIEKKQPVAFWCNPISGHNTLYWYLQNLGQGPELLIRYENEEAVDDSQLPKDRFSAERLKGVDSTLKIQPAELGDSAVYLCASSLGLGGLNTGELFFGEGSRLTVL.

The genes are TRBV2 and TRBJ2-3, with no clear D. This CDR3 spans 15 amino acids. Between the trimmed V and J ends, which lost 5 bases and 3 bases, there was a span of 15 bases. In germline, CDR1 is SNHLY, CDR2 FYNNEI. CDR3 residues: CASSLELLGTDTQYF. CDR3 bases: TGTGCCAGCAGTTTGGAGCTACTGGGAACAGATACGCAGTATTTT.

The V and J genes are TRBV6-5 and TRBJ2-2; unclear D gene. The CDR3 sequence is 13 residues long. Trimming pared 8 bases from V and 4 bases from J, leaving 11 bases between. From germline, CDR1 is MNHEY and CDR2 SVGAGI. DNA for the CDR3: TGTGCCAGCCGCGTAGTGATCACCGGGGAGCTGTTTTTT. Translating it yields CASRVVITGELFF.

This clone was seen more than once but under ten times. V usage is TRBV2 and J usage is TRBJ1-1; 7 positions match TRBD1. The junction had 4 bases not matched to a gene; V was cut back by 9 bases and J by 3 bases. The CDR3 consists of 12 residues. Germline V gene data show CDR1 as SNHLY and CDR2 as FYNNEI. The CDR3 protein is CASRTGYTEAFF. As DNA, the CDR3 is TGTGCCAGTCGGACAGGCTACACTGAAGCTTTCTTT.

The chain combines TRBV5-6 with TRBJ1-4, with a tentative D call TRBD1 (6 bases). V lost 3 bases and J 3 bases, leaving 12 bases between the germline ends. The CDR3 sequence is 15 residues long. The germline gives CDR1 SGHDT, CDR2 YYEEEE. The chain's CDR3 is CASSSSGGPNEKLFF. In DNA form, the CDR3 reads TGTGCCAGCAGCTCCAGTGGGGGCCCTAATGAAAAACTGTTTTTT. Full variable domain (remainder filled in from reference TRBV5-6 and TRBJ1-4): DAGVTQSPTHLIKTRGQQVTLRCSPKSGHDTVSWYQQALGQGPQFIFQYYEEEERQRGNFPDRFSGHQFPNYSSELNVNALLLGDSALYLCASSSSGGPNEKLFFGSGTQLSVL.

This rearrangement joins TRBV18 to TRBJ1-6, with D possibly being TRBD1 (6 bases). The CDR3 has 18 residues. Germline V CDR1 and CDR2: KGHSH, LQKENI. V was cut by 6 bases and J by 3 bases, with 21 bases left in between. Here the CDR3 reads CASSTQGRTRSYNSPLHF. The DNA for the CDR3 is TGTGCCAGCTCGACCCAGGGGCGCACCCGAAGCTATAATTCACCCCTCCACTTT.